The next 26 T cell receptor beta chains were all read from a single sample in a study of T-cell memory formation after mild COVID-19. In TCRdb, the 5' RACE reads were re-called with MiXCR into one record per CDR3 protein. The table has under 300,000 distinct CDR3 sequences, 16% seen once. Material for sequencing was PBMCs or a T cell subset sorted from them (not recorded which). Every receptor here comes from a young man who had mild COVID-19 (a few samples of this study predate the infection). Cell type and time point are not known.

This clonotype has just a few counts. V and J are TRBV15 and TRBJ2-1; no definite D call. V was cut by 0 bases and J by 5 bases, with 14 bases left in between. Germline-derived CDR1 and CDR2 are LNHNV and YYDKDF (reference sequence). The CDR3 sequence is 16 residues long. CDR3 residues: CATSRDRAPPHNEQFF. CDR3 bases: TGTGCCACCAGCAGAGATCGGGCCCCCCCCCACAATGAGCAGTTCTTC.

This clonotype was picked up a small number of times. The V gene is TRBV27, the J gene TRBJ2-4; possibly TRBD2 for D (6 bases). Trimming cost V 6 bases and J 0 bases, with 12 bases left between them. There are 15 residues in the CDR3. In germline, CDR1 is MNHEY, CDR2 SMNVEV (reference sequence). The CDR3 sequence: CASSRPGGAKNIQYF. CDR3 DNA sequence: TGTGCCAGCAGCAGACCCGGGGGAGCCAAAAACATTCAGTACTTC.

This clonotype was seen a handful of times. The chain is built from TRBV7-2 and TRBJ1-1; 8 bases align to TRBD1. Germline V CDR1 and CDR2: SGHTA, FQGNSA. The junction had 7 bases not matched to a gene; V was cut back by 3 bases and J by 7 bases. The CDR3 sequence is 14 residues long. Here the CDR3 DNA reads TGTGCCAGCAGCTTTGCTCGGGGGACAGGTGAAGCTTTCTTT. Protein product: CASSFARGTGEAFF.

The chain is built from TRBV20-1 and TRBJ1-2, with 7 bases matching TRBD1. The CDR3 sequence is 13 residues long. CDR1 and CDR2 (germline): DFQATT, SNEGSKA (reference sequence). The V segment lost 5 bases and the J segment 0 bases; nucleotides outside the gene matches: 3. The DNA of the CDR3 is TGCAGTGCTGTGACAGGGACTAACTATGGCTACACCTTC. Amino acid sequence: CSAVTGTNYGYTF.

This clonotype was seen only a few times. The gene calls are TRBV5-5 and TRBJ1-5, with 7 positions matching TRBD1. The V gene end was trimmed by 4 bases and the J gene end by 2 bases; junction bases not matched to a gene: 6. This CDR3 is built from 15 residues. Germline V CDR1 and CDR2: SGHKS, YYEKEE (reference sequence). CDR3: CASSIGTDRNQPQHF. DNA of the CDR3: TGTGCCAGCAGCATAGGGACAGATCGCAATCAGCCCCAGCATTTT.

In its sample, this clonotype was seen many times. The chain uses TRBV24-1 and TRBJ2-3; no firm D call. The CDR3 is made up of 12 amino acids. Trimming removed 5 bases at V and 0 bases at J, with 2 bases between. CDR1 is KGHDR, CDR2 SFDVKD, per germline. CDR3 residues: CATSGSTDTQYF. CDR3 sequence (DNA): TGTGCCACCAGTGGGAGCACAGATACGCAGTATTTT.

This clonotype was observed a handful of times. This chain connects TRBV6-6 to TRBJ2-3; D not resolved. The CDR3 consists of 13 residues. Per germline, CDR1 MNHNY and CDR2 SVGAGI (reference sequence). V gave up 6 bases and J gave up 6 bases, with 13 bases separating them. The CDR3 reads CASRGYSRDTQYF. CDR3 DNA sequence: TGTGCCAGCAGAGGCTACTCCAGGGATACGCAGTATTTT.

The chain combines TRBV6-6 with TRBJ1-1, with D tentatively TRBD1 (5 bases). Trimming removed 1 base from V and 6 bases from J, with 12 bases in between. The CDR3 has 14 residues. The germline V gene has CDR1 MNHNY and CDR2 SVGAGI (reference sequence). The CDR3 region is CASSYYQGMAEAFF. Written as DNA, the CDR3 is TGTGCCAGCAGTTACTACCAGGGTATGGCTGAAGCTTTCTTT.

This clonotype was seen a few times. V usage is TRBV7-6 and J usage is TRBJ2-1; the D gene is possibly TRBD1 (5 bases). The CDR3 runs to 13 residues. Germline values: CDR1 SGHVS, CDR2 FNYEAQ. The germline V and J ends were trimmed by 2 bases and 15 bases, with 17 bases remaining between them. The chain's CDR3 is CASSLQDARDRFF. In nucleotides, the CDR3 is TGTGCCAGCAGCTTACAGGACGCCAGGGATCGGTTCTTC.

J is TRBJ1-5 and V is TRBV6-6, with D possibly matching TRBD1 (6 bases). The germline V gene encodes CDR1 MNHNY and CDR2 SVGAGI (reference sequence). Trimming removed 6 bases from V and 3 bases from J, with 9 bases in between. The CDR3 contains 13 residues. The CDR3: CASRYRVNQPQHF. Written as DNA, the CDR3 is TGTGCCAGCAGGTACAGGGTCAATCAGCCCCAGCATTTT.

The rearrangement links TRBV7-2 to TRBJ2-5; 8 bases agree with TRBD1. The V gene's germline CDR1 is SGHTA and CDR2 FQGNSA. The CDR3 covers 13 residues. J was trimmed by 7 bases and V by 2 bases; bases with no gene match: 3. CDR3 nucleotides: TGTGCCAGCAGCTTATGGCAGGGGGCGACCCAGTACTTC. This codes for CASSLWQGATQYF.

The chain has TRBV4-1 and TRBJ2-1; D uncertain. Germline V CDR1 and CDR2: MGHRA, YSYEKL. The CDR3 covers 15 residues. The V and J ends lost 0 bases and 2 bases respectively, with 8 bases between them. This CDR3 reads CASSQDRGAYNEQFF. The CDR3 coding sequence is TGCGCCAGCAGCCAAGATCGAGGCGCCTACAATGAGCAGTTCTTC.

The table lists this clonotype with many counts. The chain links TRBV5-1 to TRBJ2-5, with a tentative D call TRBD2 (6 bases). The ends were cut back, 0 bases at V and 5 bases at J, with 11 bases in the middle. The CDR3 runs 14 residues. CDR1 and CDR2 (germline): SGHRS, YFSETQ. The CDR3 region is CASSLAPGVETQYF. CDR3 sequence (DNA): TGCGCCAGCAGCTTGGCCCCGGGGGTGGAGACCCAGTACTTC.

Many counts were recorded for this clonotype. The chain couples TRBV18 to TRBJ2-7, with 10 bases identical to TRBD1. Germline-derived CDR1 and CDR2 are KGHSH and LQKENI. Trimming at V came to 3 bases and at J to 3 bases, leaving 8 bases not matched to a gene. The CDR3 extends over 16 amino acids. The CDR3 DNA reads TGTGCCAGCTCACCCCCTGGGACAGGGGCCCTCTACGAGCAGTACTTC. This sequence encodes CASSPPGTGALYEQYF.

This clonotype was detected only a few times. This chain connects TRBV21-1 to TRBJ2-3; TRBD1 is taken as the D call from the table, unchecked against the DNA. TRBV21-1 is noted as a pseudogene. The length of the CDR3 is 19 residues. CDR3 DNA sequence: TGTGCCAGCAGCACCGAAAGAAAAGAAAACGGGACGGGCACAGATACGCAGTATTTT. Amino acids: CASSTERKENGTGTDTQYF.

This chain uses TRBV20-1 with TRBJ2-1; 8 bases map to TRBD2. Germline lookup yields CDR1 DFQATT and CDR2 SNEGSKA (reference sequence). There are 14 residues in the CDR3. Losses at the gene ends were 5 bases for V and 4 bases for J; bases not matched to a gene: 7. The DNA for the CDR3 is TGCAGTGCTGGGCGGGGGGCCCCGTACAATGAGCAGTTCTTC. Protein sequence: CSAGRGAPYNEQFF.

This clonotype was counted only a few times. This chain links TRBV19 with TRBJ2-7, with 8 bases that match TRBD1. J lost 3 bases, V lost 5 bases, and 9 bases had no gene match. The CDR3 length is 15 residues. The V gene's germline CDR1 is LNHDA and CDR2 SQIVND (reference sequence). Here the CDR3 DNA reads TGTGCCAGTAGTTACTCCACAGGGGGAATCTACGAGCAGTACTTC. It yields the protein CASSYSTGGIYEQYF. Supplemented by reference TRBV19 and TRBJ2-7, the full variable domain reads DGGITQSPKYLFRKEGQNVTLSCEQNLNHDAMYWYRQDPGQGLRLIYYSQIVNDFQKGDIAEGYSVSREKKESFPLTVTSAQKNPTAFYLCASSYSTGGIYEQYFGPGTRLTVT.

This clonotype was found a few times. The chain couples TRBV30 to TRBJ1-5, with D tentatively TRBD1 (6 bases). Per the germline V gene, CDR1 is GTSNPN and CDR2 is SVGIG (reference sequence). CDR3 size: 13 residues. V lost 0 bases, J lost 7 bases, and 10 bases lay in between. The CDR3 region is CAWSVRGAQPQHF. The DNA for the CDR3 is TGTGCCTGGAGTGTACGGGGGGCCCAGCCCCAGCATTTT. The full variable domain, completed using reference TRBV30 and TRBJ1-5, is SQTIHQWPATLVQPVGSPLSLECTVEGTSNPNLYWYRQAAGRGLQLLFYSVGIGQISSEVPQNLSASRPQDRQFILSSKKLLLSDSGFYLCAWSVRGAQPQHFGDGTRLSIL.

This clonotype has a handful of counts. The chain uses TRBV6-5 and TRBJ2-7; the match to TRBD1 covers 9 bases. The CDR3 totals 16 residues. The germline V gene has CDR1 MNHEY and CDR2 SVGAGI. Losses at the gene ends were 0 bases for V and 5 bases for J; bases not matched to a gene: 8. CDR3 DNA: TGTGCCAGCAGTTACTCTTCCGGGACAGGGTTTCACGAGCAGTACTTC. Translation gives CASSYSSGTGFHEQYF.

Concerning this clonotype: At one boundary the junction diverges from the germline segment, which might be a read error. The rearrangement uses TRBV9 and TRBJ2-2; D is possibly TRBD2 (5 bases). This CDR3 spans 16 amino acids. CDR1 SGDLS and CDR2 YYNGEE come from the germline V gene. The CDR3 region has the DNA TGTGCCAGCAGCGTAACAGCAAACCCGAACACCGGGGAGATGTTTTTT. Translation: CASSVTANPNTGEMFF.

This clonotype was counted only a few times. The chain combines TRBV4-1 with TRBJ2-1, with 9 bases aligning to TRBD2. J gave up 7 bases and V 5 bases, and 9 bases lay outside the gene matches. Germline CDR1 and CDR2: MGHRA and YSYEKL. This CDR3 is 15 amino acids long. The CDR3 loop is CASSSRGGGANEQFF. CDR3 DNA sequence: TGCGCCAGCAGCTCCCGCGGCGGGGGGGCGAATGAGCAGTTCTTC.

The sample holds a few counts of this clonotype. J is TRBJ1-2 and V is TRBV4-2, with TRBD1 identical over 8 bases. This CDR3 is built from 15 residues. Looked up from germline, CDR1 is LGHNA and CDR2 is YNFKEQ. Trimming cost V 1 base and J 6 bases; bases outside gene matches: 7. The CDR3 nucleotides are TGTGCCAGCAGCCAAGGGCCACAGGGGGGGCATGGCTACACCTTC. It yields the protein CASSQGPQGGHGYTF.

Comments on this clonotype: The junction does not match germline at one end; this may be a read error. The rearrangement uses TRBV7-7 and TRBJ1-1, with D unresolved. Germline-derived CDR1 and CDR2 are SSHAT and FNYEAQ (reference sequence). The CDR3 loop spans 14 amino acids. CDR3 sequence: CASSPGHGNTEAFF. The DNA of the CDR3 is TGTGCTAGCAGCCCCGGCCATGGGAACACTGAAGCTTTCTTT.

In its sample, this clonotype was seen many times. In DNA form, the CDR3 reads TGTGCCAGCAGCTTAGCTGGGGGGGCTGCCAGGGGGAATCAGCCCCAGCATTTT. The encoded protein is CASSLAGGAARGNQPQHF. The chain uses TRBV7-2 and TRBJ1-5, with 7 bases aligning to TRBD1. CDR3 size: 18 residues. From germline, CDR1 is SGHTA and CDR2 FQGNSA. The V and J ends lost 0 bases and 4 bases, in that order; junction bases with no gene match: 12. Together with reference TRBV7-2 and TRBJ1-5, the CDR3 gives the full variable domain: GAGVSQSPSNKVTEKGKDVELRCDPISGHTALYWYRQSLGQGLEFLIYFQGNSAPDKSGLPSDRFSAERTGGSVSTLTIQRTQQEDSAVYLCASSLAGGAARGNQPQHFGDGTRLSIL.

This sequence joins TRBV7-2 and TRBJ2-7, with D uncertain. Germline V gene lookup returns CDR1 SGHTA and CDR2 FQGNSA. This CDR3 is 13 amino acids long. Trimming cost V 5 bases and J 9 bases, with 17 bases left between them. The CDR3 sequence is CASSPTAVVGQYF. As DNA, the CDR3 is TGTGCCAGCAGCCCTACGGCTGTCGTTGGGCAGTACTTC.

This clonotype has a handful of counts. The CDR3 bases are TGTGCCAGCAGTTTAGGCGAGTCCGACGAGCAGTACGTC. Encoded protein: CASSLGESDEQYV. V usage is TRBV12-3 or TRBV12-4 and J usage is TRBJ2-7; no clear D. The germline V and J ends were trimmed by 1 base and 5 bases, with 9 bases remaining between them. The CDR3 extends over 13 amino acids.